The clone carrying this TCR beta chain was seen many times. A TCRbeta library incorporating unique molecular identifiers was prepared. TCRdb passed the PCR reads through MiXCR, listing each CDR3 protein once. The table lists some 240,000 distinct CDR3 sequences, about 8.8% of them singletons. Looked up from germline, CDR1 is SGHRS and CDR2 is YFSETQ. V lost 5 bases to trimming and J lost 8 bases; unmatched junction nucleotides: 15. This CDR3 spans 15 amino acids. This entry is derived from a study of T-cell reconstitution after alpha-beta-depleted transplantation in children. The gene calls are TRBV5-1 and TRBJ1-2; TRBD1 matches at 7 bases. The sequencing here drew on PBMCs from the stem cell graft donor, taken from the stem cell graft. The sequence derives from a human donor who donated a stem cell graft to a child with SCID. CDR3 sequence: CASSRDHTGVDGYTF. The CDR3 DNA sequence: TGCGCCAGCAGTCGGGATCATACAGGGGTTGACGGCTACACCTTC.